One sample yielded the 5 T cell receptor beta chains listed below, sequenced in a study of blood T cell repertoires in COVID-19. Assay: immunoSEQ multiplex PCR; the TCRdb copy retains only in-frame clones and omits some. Among around 300,000 clones listed, approximately 88% were seen once. The sequenced sample was peripheral blood. The receptors stem from a man aged 18 to 30 with active or convalescent COVID-19.

The chain joins TRBV27 to TRBJ1-2, with D possibly matching TRBD1 (5 bases). Germline V gene sequence: CDR1 MNHEY, CDR2 SMNVEV (reference sequence). The CDR3 totals 15 residues. Trimming cost V 2 bases and J 4 bases, with 14 bases left between them. CDR3 sequence reads: CASSLTRGEIYGYTF. DNA for the CDR3: TGTGCCAGCAGTTTAACCCGGGGGGAAATCTATGGCTACACCTTC.

The chain is built from TRBV29-1 and TRBJ1-4; 8 nucleotides match TRBD1. J was trimmed by 5 bases and V by 4 bases; bases with no gene match: 6. This CDR3 is 14 amino acids long. Germline V CDR1 and CDR2: SQVTM, ANQGSEA. CDR3 protein: CSVGNRGRNEKLFF. As DNA, the CDR3 is TGCAGCGTTGGCAACAGGGGGAGAAATGAAAAACTGTTTTTT. The entire variable domain, with the rest obtained from reference TRBV29-1 and TRBJ1-4, is as follows: SAVISQKPSRDICQRGTSLTIQCQVDSQVTMMFWYRQQPGQSLTLIATANQGSEATYESGFVIDKFPISRPNLTFSTLTVSNMSPEDSSIYLCSVGNRGRNEKLFFGSGTQLSVL.

This clone has just a few counts. This sequence joins TRBV5-5 and TRBJ1-2, with 8 nucleotides matching TRBD1. The junction had 9 bases not matched to a gene; V was cut back by 4 bases and J by 4 bases. The germline CDR1 and CDR2 sequences are SGHKS and YYEKEE (reference sequence). CDR3 length: 15 amino acids. The CDR3 reads CASSRSGQGIYGYTF. CDR3 DNA sequence: TGTGCCAGCAGCAGGTCAGGACAGGGTATCTATGGCTACACCTTC.

The chain joins TRBV7-2 to TRBJ1-2, with D tentatively TRBD1 (5 bases). The CDR3 extends over 15 amino acids. Germline lookup yields CDR1 SGHTA and CDR2 FQGNSA. V lost 1 base and J 7 bases, leaving 16 bases between the germline ends. CDR3 coding DNA: TGTGCCAGCAGCTTAGTGCCAGGGTCGGTAGGTGGCTACACCTTC. Its translation is CASSLVPGSVGGYTF. The whole variable domain, filled in from reference TRBV7-2 and TRBJ1-2, reads GAGVSQSPSNKVTEKGKDVELRCDPISGHTALYWYRQSLGQGLEFLIYFQGNSAPDKSGLPSDRFSAERTGGSVSTLTIQRTQQEDSAVYLCASSLVPGSVGGYTFGSGTRLTVV.

The rearrangement joins TRBV12-3 or TRBV12-4 to TRBJ1-5, with D unresolved. The CDR3 is 11 residues long. The V and J ends lost 5 bases and 4 bases respectively, with 3 bases between them. The CDR3 nucleotides read TGTGCCAGCAGTCCTAATCAGCCCCAGCATTTT. Its protein product is CASSPNQPQHF.